Listed below are T cell receptor beta chains from one sample, sequenced in a study of blood T cell repertoires in COVID-19. This table comes from immunoSEQ multiplex PCR, and its TCRdb copy is limited to in-frame clones, with some not included. The sample contains approximately 210,000 clones, around 80% of which appear only once. Sequencing was performed on peripheral blood. These receptors all stem from a man aged 45-65 years with active or convalescent COVID-19. Each CDR3 is given with its conserved first and last residue. The order of the fields is clone size, D gene, CDR3 length, J gene, V gene, CDR3 DNA, CDR3 protein. D genes are given only for firm matches. Size is stated for part of the rows, as once, few or many counts, or as a class when the clone is expanded.

- | TRBD2 | 15 | TRBJ2-2 | TRBV2 | TGTGCCAGCAGGGCGCTAGCGGGGGGGGCTGGGGAGCTGTTTTTT | CASRALAGGAGELFF
- | TRBD2 | 15 | TRBJ2-7 | TRBV5-6 | TGTGCCAGCAGCCCTTCCCTAGCGGGAGTACACGAGCAGTACTTC | CASSPSLAGVHEQYF
once | TRBD2 | 15 | TRBJ2-7 | TRBV3-1/TRBV3-2 | TGTGCCAGCAGCCCCGGAGGACTAGCGGGGGAAGAGCAGTACTTC | CASSPGGLAGEEQYF
- | - | 13 | TRBJ2-1 | TRBV7-3 | TGTGCCAGCAGCTTTCGGCTCAACGGGGAGCAGTTCTTC | CASSFRLNGEQFF
- | - | 14 | TRBJ2-3 | TRBV9 | TGTGCCAGCAGCGCGACGGGTCCCACAGATACGCAGTATTTT | CASSATGPTDTQYF
- | TRBD1 | 16 | TRBJ2-3 | TRBV11-3 | TGTGCCAGCAGCTCGCCGAGACAGGGGACGACAGATACGCAGTATTTT | CASSSPRQGTTDTQYF
- | TRBD1 | 15 | TRBJ1-1 | TRBV6-2/TRBV6-3 | TGTGCCAGCAGTTTCACCGGGACAGGGGGGCCTGAAGCTTTCTTT | CASSFTGTGGPEAFF
- | - | 12 | TRBJ2-5 | TRBV12-3/TRBV12-4 | TGTGCCAGCAGCCCCGACAGGGAGACCCAGTACTTC | CASSPDRETQYF
- | - | 13 | TRBJ1-5 | TRBV6-6 | TGTGCCAGCATTCGGGGGGCTAATCAGCCCCAGCATTTT | CASIRGANQPQHF
once | - | 13 | TRBJ1-1 | TRBV7-8 | TGTGCCAGCAGCTTAGAAAGGGGGACTGAAGCTTTCTTT | CASSLERGTEAFF
- | - | 12 | TRBJ2-1 | TRBV5-4 | TGTGCCAGCAGCTTGAAGGGGAATGAGCAGTTCTTC | CASSLKGNEQFF
- | TRBD2 | 13 | TRBJ2-7 | TRBV7-2 | TGTGCCAGCAGGAGCGGGAGGGCCTCCGAGCAGTACTTC | CASRSGRASEQYF
- | TRBD2 | 13 | TRBJ2-3 | TRBV30 | TGTGCCTGCGCGGGAGCCCTAAGGGATACGCAGTATTTT | CACAGALRDTQYF
- | TRBD1 | 16 | TRBJ1-2 | TRBV7-9 | TGTGCCAGCAGCTTCCCGAATGACAGGGCTAACTATGGCTACACCTTC | CASSFPNDRANYGYTF
- | TRBD2 | 18 | TRBJ2-5 | TRBV4-1 | TGCGCCAGCAGCCAAGATCCGGGCCAAAGGGCGGGGGGCCAGACCCAGTACTTC | CASSQDPGQRAGGQTQYF
- | - | 13 | TRBJ1-1 | TRBV14 | TGTGCCAGCAGCCAACCGCCCCGGGTTGGAGCTTTCTTT | CASSQPPRVGAFF
few | - | 14 | TRBJ2-3 | TRBV3-1/TRBV3-2 | TGTGCCAGCAGCCAAGATATAGGGGGAGATACGCAGTATTTT | CASSQDIGGDTQYF
once | - | 11 | TRBJ2-3 | TRBV25-1 | TGTGCCAGCAGTGACGCAGATACGCAGTATTTT | CASSDADTQYF
- | - | 12 | TRBJ1-2 | TRBV2 | TGTGCCAGTGGGACAACTAACTATGGCTACACCTTC | CASGTTNYGYTF
- | TRBD1 | 15 | TRBJ1-2 | TRBV5-1 | TGCGCCAGCAGCTTAACAGGGGACCCTAACTATGGCTACACCTTC | CASSLTGDPNYGYTF
- | TRBD1 | 15 | TRBJ1-4 | TRBV7-2 | TGTGCCAGCAGCCCGCAGGGGGGCTCTATGATGGAACTGTTTTTT | CASSPQGGSMMELFF
- | - | 14 | TRBJ2-3 | TRBV3-1/TRBV3-2 | TGTGCCAGCACCCTAGCCCGGGTCGCAGATACGCAGTATTTT | CASTLARVADTQYF
once | TRBD2 | 17 | TRBJ2-1 | TRBV4-2 | TGTGCCAGCAGCCAGGACCCTAGCGGGCCCCGGTACAATGAGCAGTTCTTC | CASSQDPSGPRYNEQFF
few | TRBD1 | 15 | TRBJ1-4 | TRBV5-1 | TGCGCCAGCAGCTTCGGGGACAGGGGAAATGAAAAACTGTTTTTT | CASSFGDRGNEKLFF
- | TRBD1 | 16 | TRBJ1-1 | TRBV7-9 | TGTGCCAGCAGGGGCCGGGACAGGGGCCGAGGCACTGAAGCTTTCTTT | CASRGRDRGRGTEAFF
- | - | 15 | TRBJ2-1 | TRBV9 | TGTGCCAGCAGCGTAGAAGATAGCTCCTACAATGAGCAGTTCTTC | CASSVEDSSYNEQFF
- | TRBD2 | 17 | TRBJ2-1 | TRBV5-1 | TGCGCCAGCAGCATAGGGACTAGCGGGAGGGGCCACAATGAGCAGTTCTTC | CASSIGTSGRGHNEQFF
once | - | 16 | TRBJ2-2 | TRBV5-1 | TGCGCCAGCAGCCCTTTGGGGCCAGCGAACACCGGGGAGCTGTTTTTT | CASSPLGPANTGELFF
- | - | 14 | TRBJ1-2 | TRBV3-1/TRBV3-2 | TGTGCCAGCACCGAGGTGGGGGGGCAGGGCGGCTACACCTTC | CASTEVGGQGGYTF
- | - | 15 | TRBJ1-1 | TRBV9 | TGTGCCAGCAGCGTAGGAAGGGGAAAGAACACTGAAGCTTTCTTT | CASSVGRGKNTEAFF
- | TRBD1 | 14 | TRBJ1-1 | TRBV2 | TGTGCCAGCAAGTGGGACAGGGCGGACACTGAAGCTTTCTTT | CASKWDRADTEAFF
- | TRBD2 | 17 | TRBJ2-1 | TRBV4-2 | TGTGCCAGCAGCCAAGATTCCCCGACTAGCGCAGACAATGAGCAGTTCTTC | CASSQDSPTSADNEQFF
- | - | 14 | TRBJ1-3 | TRBV2 | TGTGCCAGCATTACCAGGGGCTCTGGAAACACCATATATTTT | CASITRGSGNTIYF
- | TRBD2 | 19 | TRBJ2-1 | TRBV19 | TGTGCCAGTAGTCCGGGGACTAGCGGGAGGGCCATGTCCTACAATGAGCAGTTCTTC | CASSPGTSGRAMSYNEQFF
- | - | 14 | TRBJ1-4 | TRBV6-5 | TGTGCCAGCGGGCGGGGGAATATTAATGAAAAACTGTTTTTT | CASGRGNINEKLFF
- | TRBD1 | 15 | TRBJ2-3 | TRBV24-1 | TGTGCCACCAGTGATTTCGGGACAGGCACAGATACGCAGTATTTT | CATSDFGTGTDTQYF
- | - | 13 | TRBJ1-2 | TRBV4-1 | TGCGCCAGCAGCCAAACAGGGTTATATGGCTACACCTTC | CASSQTGLYGYTF
- | - | 14 | TRBJ2-1 | TRBV27 | TGTGCCAGCAGTTACGCGGACACCTACAATGAGCAGTTCTTC | CASSYADTYNEQFF
- | TRBD2 | 16 | TRBJ2-2 | TRBV5-1 | TGCGCCAGCAGCTTGGAGCCTAGCGGATTCACCGGGGAGCTGTTTTTT | CASSLEPSGFTGELFF
- | - | 16 | TRBJ1-1 | TRBV13 | TGTGCCAGCAGCTCAAGGGGGGGCGTAGGGGACACTGAAGCTTTCTTT | CASSSRGGVGDTEAFF
- | - | 14 | TRBJ1-2 | TRBV10-3 | TGTGCCATCAGTGAGGGCGGGGGTGGCTATGGCTACACCTTC | CAISEGGGGYGYTF
- | TRBD1 | 13 | TRBJ1-2 | TRBV5-4 | TGTGCCAGCAGCCTAGACAGGGGGCAAGGCTACACCTTC | CASSLDRGQGYTF
- | - | 15 | TRBJ2-2 | TRBV24-1 | TGTGCCACCAGTGATCAGACAGCTAACACCGGGGAGCTGTTTTTT | CATSDQTANTGELFF
- | - | 14 | TRBJ1-2 | TRBV9 | TGTGCCAGCAGCGTAGGTGCGGGGGGATATGGCTACACCTTC | CASSVGAGGYGYTF
- | - | 14 | TRBJ1-4 | TRBV2 | TGTGCCAGCACCGTGGGGAGGGTTGCGGAAAAACTGTTTTTT | CASTVGRVAEKLFF
- | - | 13 | TRBJ2-2 | TRBV6-5 | TGTGCCAGCAGGGGGAGTTGGGCCGGGGAGCTGTTTTTT | CASRGSWAGELFF
- | - | 15 | TRBJ2-3 | TRBV6-6 | TGTGCCAGCACCCCCGGGAAAGGCTCCGCAGATACGCAGTATTTT | CASTPGKGSADTQYF
- | TRBD2 | 16 | TRBJ2-1 | TRBV7-9 | TGTGCCAGCAGCTTAGGGTTCCTAGCGGGAGTGAATGAGCAGTTCTTC | CASSLGFLAGVNEQFF
few | TRBD1 | 17 | TRBJ1-5 | TRBV4-1 | TGCGCCAGCAGCCAAGTTAGGGTGACAGGGGGCCGTCAGCCCCAGCATTTT | CASSQVRVTGGRQPQHF
- | - | 13 | TRBJ2-1 | TRBV18 | TGTGCCAGCTCACCATTAACAGACGGTGAGCAGTTCTTC | CASSPLTDGEQFF
- | - | 15 | TRBJ2-1 | TRBV5-1 | TGCGCCAGCAGCTTGCTCACTAAAGCTTACAATGAGCAGTTCTTC | CASSLLTKAYNEQFF
- | TRBD1 | 16 | TRBJ1-5 | TRBV7-2 | TGTGCCAGCAGCAGGGACAGGGGGAGACCCAATCAGCCCCAGCATTTT | CASSRDRGRPNQPQHF
- | TRBD1 | 14 | TRBJ1-2 | TRBV5-6 | TGTGCCAGCAGCTTGCGGACAGGACACTCTGGCTACACCTTC | CASSLRTGHSGYTF